Presented here are 21 T cell receptor beta chains from one specimen sequenced in a study of kidney transplant recipient with SARS-CoV-2 infection. Via MiXCR, TCRdb re-called the reads, giving one row per CDR3 protein. The sample yields 200,000 to 250,000 distinct CDR3 sequences, about 30% seen once. This specimen consisted of a blood sample, obtained at baseline and on day 111 from a kidney transplant recipient. The receptors originated from a male patient in his 30s who had COVID-19 and was a kidney transplant recipient. Some T cells may be provided by the graft donor.

For this clonotype: One base away lies a much larger clone, so this may be a sequencing read error. The V call is TRBV5-4, the J call TRBJ1-2; 8 bases map to TRBD1. The CDR3 has 13 residues. The V gene's germline CDR1 is SGHNT and CDR2 YYREEE (reference sequence). Written as DNA, the CDR3 is TGTGCCGGCAGCCTACGACAGGGGCCCGGCTACACCTTC. This sequence encodes CAGSLRQGPGYTF.

In its sample, this clonotype was seen a few times. V usage is TRBV2 and J usage is TRBJ2-3; the match to TRBD1 covers 8 bases. There are 13 residues in the CDR3. Unmatched junction bases numbered 5, after V lost 7 bases and J lost 5 bases. The germline V gene encodes CDR1 SNHLY and CDR2 FYNNEI. CDR3 nucleotide sequence: TGTGCCAGCATCAGGGGGCAAGGAGATACGCAGTATTTT. It specifies CASIRGQGDTQYF.

This clonotype was detected a few times. DNA of the CDR3: TGCAGCGCTGGACTAGCGGGAGTTTCGGATACGCAGTATTTT. Amino acids: CSAGLAGVSDTQYF. This chain connects TRBV29-1 to TRBJ2-3, with 13 positions matching TRBD2. This CDR3 region has 14 residues. V shed 7 bases, J shed 6 bases, and the junction held 7 bases outside the gene matches. Germline lookup yields CDR1 SQVTM and CDR2 ANQGSEA.

This clonotype was recorded a few times. This rearrangement joins TRBV13 to TRBJ2-5; TRBD2 is a possible D gene (7 bases). V was cut by 4 bases and J by 7 bases, with 19 bases left in between. The CDR3 contains 15 residues. In germline, CDR1 is PRHDT, CDR2 FYEKMQ (reference sequence). The CDR3: CASSSGPSGGGTQYF. The DNA for the CDR3 is TGTGCCAGCAGCTCGGGTCCTAGCGGAGGGGGGACCCAGTACTTC.

This clonotype has at least ten counts. The V gene is TRBV7-4, the J gene TRBJ1-2; D is ambiguous. Between the trimmed V and J ends, which lost 5 bases and 4 bases, there was a span of 23 bases. The CDR3 is 17 amino acids. From germline, CDR1 is SGHVT and CDR2 SQSDAQ. CDR3 in amino acids: CASSNYGSARKTYGYTF. In DNA form, the CDR3 reads TGTGCCAGCAGCAACTACGGTTCAGCTCGAAAGACCTATGGCTACACCTTC. The full variable domain, its missing parts supplied by reference TRBV7-4 and TRBJ1-2, is GAGVSQSPRYKVAKRGRDVALRCDSISGHVTLYWYRQTLGQGSEVLTYSQSDAQRDKSGRPSGRFSAERPERSVSTLKIQRTEQGDSAVYLCASSNYGSARKTYGYTFGSGTRLTVV.

This clonotype was recorded at least ten times. The genes are TRBV10-1 and TRBJ1-2; no clear D gene. Looked up from germline, CDR1 is WNHNN and CDR2 is SYGVQD (reference sequence). V was trimmed by 5 bases and J by 4 bases, leaving 23 bases between them. The CDR3 is 17 amino acids. CDR3 DNA: TGCGCCAGCAGTCCTGATGTAAGATCGCGAAAGACCTATGGCTACACCTTC. This encodes CASSPDVRSRKTYGYTF.

This clonotype occurred a few times. The genes are TRBV19 and TRBJ2-1; 8 positions match TRBD1. Trimming removed 5 bases from V and 7 bases from J; junction bases left unmatched: 7. CDR1 and CDR2 (germline): LNHDA, SQIVND (reference sequence). The CDR3 spans 14 residues. The CDR3: CASSPNTGGNEQFF. In DNA, the CDR3 is TGTGCCAGTAGTCCAAATACAGGGGGAAATGAGCAGTTCTTC.

Of note for this clonotype: A much larger clonotype is one base distant, so this may be a read error. The V and J genes are TRBV5-8 and TRBJ1-2; D is unclear. Trimming removed 9 bases at V and 4 bases at J, with 25 bases between. CDR3 length equals 16 residues. Germline V gene data show CDR1 as SGHTS and CDR2 as YDEGEE. The CDR3 DNA sequence: TGTGCCAACTATCGTAATCATCCACGAAAGACCTATGGCTACACCTTC. This gives the protein CANYRNHPRKTYGYTF.

This clonotype was counted ten times or more. The chain employs TRBV27 and TRBJ1-4, with 7 bases aligning to TRBD1. V lost 0 bases, J lost 8 bases, and 3 bases stayed unmatched. The CDR3 is 14 amino acids. Germline V gives CDR1 MNHEY, CDR2 SMNVEV (reference sequence). CDR3 coding DNA: TGTGCCAGCAGTTTATCAGGGGGCCGAGAAAAACTGTTTTTT. This gives the protein CASSLSGGREKLFF.

About this clonotype itself: This could be a read error, since a much larger clone is one nucleotide away. Here the CDR3 omits its conserved ending phenylalanine or tryptophan, so a read error is the likely source. J is TRBJ1-2 and V is TRBV7-1; D uncertain. TRBV7-1 is noted as an ORF with a role that remains uncertain. This CDR3 has 17 residues. CDR3 DNA: TGTACCAGCAGCGGACCTATTCACGAGGGAAAGACCTATGGCTACACCTTA. This codes for CTSSGPIHEGKTYGYTL.

This clonotype was observed many times. The V and J genes are TRBV3-2 and TRBJ2-1. TRBV3-2 is recorded as a pseudogene. The CDR3 is 12 residues long. The CDR3 here is CASSQVSNEQFF. The DNA of the CDR3 is TGTGCCAGCAGCCAAGTATCCAATGAGCAGTTCTTC.

At least ten counts were recorded for this clonotype. This rearrangement joins TRBV6-8 to TRBJ1-2, with D unclear. Per germline, CDR1 MNHGY and CDR2 SAAAGT. The CDR3 extends over 17 amino acids. The ends were cut back, 5 bases at V and 4 bases at J, with 23 bases in the middle. The CDR3: CASSRLERSRKTYGYTF. CDR3 nucleotide sequence: TGTGCCAGCAGTCGTCTCGAACGCTCTAGAAAGACCTATGGCTACACCTTC.

This clonotype was picked up many times. As DNA, the CDR3 is TGCAGTGCTAGAGTAATGGAGGGGACCCCCTACGAGCAGTACTTC. It codes for CSARVMEGTPYEQYF. The chain combines TRBV20-1 with TRBJ2-7; TRBD2 might be the D (6 bases). CDR1 DFQATT and CDR2 SNEGSKA come from the germline V gene (reference sequence). Trimming cost V 1 base and J 2 bases, with 15 bases left between them. This CDR3 is built from 15 residues.

In the case of this clonotype: At one boundary the junction diverges from the germline segment, which might be a read error. The V gene is TRBV3-1, the J gene TRBJ1-1; no firm D call. This CDR3 region has 12 residues. In germline, CDR1 is LGHDT, CDR2 YNNKEL (reference sequence). CDR3 sequence reads: CASSGRNTEAFF. The CDR3 DNA sequence: TGTGCCAGCAGCGGCAGGAACACTGAAGCCTTCTTT. Drawing the rest from reference TRBV3-1 and TRBJ1-1, the complete variable domain is DTAVSQTPKYLVTQMGNDKSIKCEQNLGHDTMYWYKQDSKKFLKIMFSYNNKELIINETVPNRFSPKSPDKAHLNLHINSLELGDSAVYFCASSGRNTEAFFGQGTRLTVV.

This clonotype appeared many times. The chain has TRBV6-9 and TRBJ1-2; D not resolved. The CDR3 is made up of 17 amino acids. Trimming left V 5 bases short and J 4 bases short, with 23 bases between. Looked up from germline, CDR1 is MNHGY and CDR2 is SVAAGI. This CDR3 reads CASSTTKPYGKTYGYTF. CDR3 nucleotide sequence: TGTGCCAGCAGTACCACAAAGCCTTACGGAAAGACCTATGGCTACACCTTC.

This clonotype was counted at least ten times. This chain links TRBV12-3 or TRBV12-4 with TRBJ1-6; maybe TRBD1 (5 bases). V was clipped by 6 bases and J by 7 bases, with 13 bases between them. The CDR3 has 14 amino acids. Here the CDR3 DNA reads TGTGCCAGCAGCCTGGGACGGATAAATTCACCCCTCCACTTT. Its translation: CASSLGRINSPLHF.

Regarding this clonotype: A single base separates this from a much larger clone, so it may be a read error. The V gene is TRBV27, the J gene TRBJ2-7; D remains ambiguous. The germline gives CDR1 MNHEY, CDR2 SMNVEV (reference sequence). The CDR3 runs 15 residues. CDR3 sequence: CAGSLFAVSSYEQYF. As DNA, the CDR3 is TGTGCCGGCAGTTTATTTGCGGTAAGCTCCTACGAGCAGTACTTC.

Many counts were recorded for this clonotype. This rearrangement joins TRBV3-1 to TRBJ1-1; no reliable D call. The CDR3 contains 17 residues. V gave up 3 bases and J gave up 4 bases, with 21 bases separating them. Germline V lookup: CDR1 LGHDT, CDR2 YNNKEL (reference sequence). CDR3 protein: CASSHQGPISIRTEAFF. CDR3 nucleotide sequence: TGTGCCAGCAGCCACCAAGGTCCCATTTCAATTCGCACTGAAGCTTTCTTT.

The sample holds many counts of this clonotype. This sequence joins TRBV11-3 and TRBJ1-2, with D hard to call. The V gene lost 5 bases and the J gene lost 4 bases, with 23 bases spanning the gap. This CDR3 is 17 amino acids long. Per germline, CDR1 SGHNT and CDR2 YENEEA. As DNA, the CDR3 is TGTGCCAGCAGCCGTAGTCACGATCTCGGAAAGACCTATGGCTACACCTTC. Translated: CASSRSHDLGKTYGYTF.

This clonotype was seen a handful of times. The rearrangement links TRBV6-9 to TRBJ1-2; D unclear. With 5 bases removed from V and 4 bases from J, the gap between germline ends came to 23 bases. The CDR3 totals 17 residues. Per the germline V gene, CDR1 is MNHGY and CDR2 is SVAAGI. The CDR3, as DNA: TGTGCCAGCAGTAAGGCATCGCCTTACGGAAAGACCTATGGCTACACCTTC. It encodes CASSKASPYGKTYGYTF.

The V call is TRBV5-4, the J call TRBJ2-6, with 9 bases identical to TRBD2. CDR3 size: 17 residues. CDR1 is SGHNT, CDR2 YYREEE, per germline (reference sequence). Trimming removed 4 bases from V and 2 bases from J; junction bases left unmatched: 7. The CDR3 region is CASSPRRGRAGANVLTF. The CDR3 nucleotides read TGTGCCAGCAGCCCCCGGCGCGGGAGGGCTGGGGCCAACGTCCTGACTTTC.